The following is a TCR beta chain sequence with its context. This specimen comes from a study of T cells in Graves' hyperthyroidism and ophthalmopathy. TCR beta CDR3 regions were amplified from RNA. The HTBI primer set drove a first-round RT-PCR of the TCR CDR3. MiXCR was run by TCRdb on the multiplex PCR reads, yielding one entry per CDR3 protein. The table lists some 490,000 distinct CDR3 sequences, about 16% of them singletons, with approximately 32% in the top ten. V lost 5 bases to trimming and J lost 5 bases, with 13 bases between them. CDR1 LNHDA and CDR2 SQIVND come from the germline V gene (reference sequence). The length of the CDR3 is 13 residues. The cohort's ophthalmopathy patients, a group with duration under 3 months, had a Clinical Activity Score of at least 3 and a NOSPECS grade of at least 4.

The receptor was isolated from a woman aged 25-40 years with Graves' ophthalmopathy. Material: blood. The chain carries TRBV19 and TRBJ2-7, with D maybe TRBD1 (5 bases). Here the CDR3 DNA reads TGTGCCAGTAGTGTCTCAAAGGGGAACGAGCAGTACTTC. Translation: CASSVSKGNEQYF. Full variable domain (remainder filled in from reference TRBV19 and TRBJ2-7): DGGITQSPKYLFRKEGQNVTLSCEQNLNHDAMYWYRQDPGQGLRLIYYSQIVNDFQKGDIAEGYSVSREKKESFPLTVTSAQKNPTAFYLCASSVSKGNEQYFGPGTRLTVT.